Given below is one T cell receptor beta chain in context. Its specific antigen is unknown. Base qualities are not provided; no much larger clone lies one nucleotide away. The germline V gene encodes CDR1 SGHRS and CDR2 YFSETQ. The V end gives up 5 bases and the J end 0 bases, leaving 13 bases in the junction not matched to a gene. The CDR3 starts with the cysteine, ends with the phenylalanine, and has 17 residues. The kept DNA is CDR3 alone, 51 bases in frame from the first base. The library relied on the immunoSEQ multiplex PCR assay. Drawn from immuneACCESS, this table holds only the in-frame rearrangements with V and J called that TCRdb kept. Clones are partly lost; checked studies trace under half to an unresolved V gene and leave the rest unexplained. In all, the sample holds about 380,000 clones, and 85% to 95% of those were seen once. Approximately 0.02% of the sample belongs to the ten largest clones.

This sample was included in a study of shared T cell receptors in the human thymus (dated by TCRdb to about 2021). Turning to the overall study: The study examined how self-reactive, shared T-cell receptor alpha chains are generated in the human thymus.

The TCR sequence derives from a human donor. This receptor chain uses TRBV5-1 and TRBJ1-2, with 7 central nucleotides matching TRBD1. The sample comprised thymocytes. The nucleotide sequence is given as TGCGCCAGCAGTTCTCAATCACAGGGGCGAACTAACTATGGCTACACCTTC. It encodes CASSSQSQGRTNYGYTF.